This TCR beta chain comes out of a study of blood T cell repertoires in COVID-19. Study at large: Material from acute and convalescent COVID-19 was sourced from the United States, Italy and Spain. In each case, the material was cDNA or gDNA derived from T cells, B-cell-depleted T cells, or PBMCs.

The authors' processing: Amplification of reference gene primers provided the estimated nucleated cell counts. The protocol was immunoSEQ multiplex PCR, while the TCRdb copy is restricted to in-frame clones and leaves out a portion. V, J and clone size are taken as reported in that table, and D and trimming were inferred from the DNA itself. The sample has fewer than 700,000 clones, about 89% seen once; the top ten hold around 8%. Seattle's enrolled individuals joined amid active infection and were then monitored longitudinally. CDR1 is MGHRA, CDR2 YSYEKL, per germline. Losses at the gene ends were 3 bases for V and 3 bases for J; bases not matched to a gene: 5. CDR3 length equals 15 residues.

This receptor was taken from a woman aged 50 to 65 with COVID-19, enrolled during active disease. This chain joins TRBV4-1 and TRBJ2-3, with 8 bases that match TRBD2. The sequencing input was peripheral blood. CDR3 residues: CASSQGSGVTDTQYF. In nucleotides, the CDR3 is TGCGCCAGCAGCCAGGGTAGCGGGGTAACAGATACGCAGTATTTT.